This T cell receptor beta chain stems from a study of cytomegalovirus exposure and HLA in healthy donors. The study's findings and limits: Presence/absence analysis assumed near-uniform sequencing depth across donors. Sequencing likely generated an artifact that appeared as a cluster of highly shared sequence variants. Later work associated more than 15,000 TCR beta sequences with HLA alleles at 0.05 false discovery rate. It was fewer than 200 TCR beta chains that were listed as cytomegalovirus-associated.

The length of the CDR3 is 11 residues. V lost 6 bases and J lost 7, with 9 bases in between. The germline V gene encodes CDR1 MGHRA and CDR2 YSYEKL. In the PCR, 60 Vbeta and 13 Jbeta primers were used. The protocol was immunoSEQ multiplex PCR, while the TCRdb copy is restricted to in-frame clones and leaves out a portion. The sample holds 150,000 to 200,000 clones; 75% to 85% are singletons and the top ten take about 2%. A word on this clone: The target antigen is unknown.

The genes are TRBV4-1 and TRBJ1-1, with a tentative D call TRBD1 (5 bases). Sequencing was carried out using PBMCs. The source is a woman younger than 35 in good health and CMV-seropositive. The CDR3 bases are TGCGCCAGCAGATGGGGCAATGAAGCTTTCTTT. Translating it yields CASRWGNEAFF.